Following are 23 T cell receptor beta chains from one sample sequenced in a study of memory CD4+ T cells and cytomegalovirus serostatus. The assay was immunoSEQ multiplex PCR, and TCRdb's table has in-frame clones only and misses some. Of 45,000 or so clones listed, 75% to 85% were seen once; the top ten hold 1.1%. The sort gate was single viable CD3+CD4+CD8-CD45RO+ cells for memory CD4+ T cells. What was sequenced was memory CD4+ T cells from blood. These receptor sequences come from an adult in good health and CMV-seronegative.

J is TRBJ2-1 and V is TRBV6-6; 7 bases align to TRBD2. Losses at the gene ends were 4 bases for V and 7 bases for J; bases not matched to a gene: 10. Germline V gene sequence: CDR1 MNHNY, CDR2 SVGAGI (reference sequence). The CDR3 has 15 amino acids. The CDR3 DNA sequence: TGTGCCAGCAGTTGGGCCCGAGGCGGGAGTAATGAGCAGTTCTTC. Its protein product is CASSWARGGSNEQFF.

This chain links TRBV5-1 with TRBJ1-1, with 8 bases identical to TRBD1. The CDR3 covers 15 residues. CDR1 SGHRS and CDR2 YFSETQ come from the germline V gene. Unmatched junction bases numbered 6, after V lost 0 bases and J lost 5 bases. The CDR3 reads CASSLASGGETEAFF. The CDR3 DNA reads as TGCGCCAGCAGCTTGGCTTCAGGGGGCGAGACTGAAGCTTTCTTT.

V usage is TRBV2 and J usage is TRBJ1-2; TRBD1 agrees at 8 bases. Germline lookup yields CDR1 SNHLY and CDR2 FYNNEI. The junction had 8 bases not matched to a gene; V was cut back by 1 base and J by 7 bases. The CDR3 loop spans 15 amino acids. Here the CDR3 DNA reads TGTGCCAGCAGTGAAGGAGGTTACAGGGGGTTTGGCTACACCTTC. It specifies CASSEGGYRGFGYTF.

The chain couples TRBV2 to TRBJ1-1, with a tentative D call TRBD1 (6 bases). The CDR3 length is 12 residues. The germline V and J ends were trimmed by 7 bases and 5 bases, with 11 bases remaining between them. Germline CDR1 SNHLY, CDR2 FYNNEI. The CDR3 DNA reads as TGTGCCAGCATACAGGGAACAACTGAAGCTTTCTTT. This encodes CASIQGTTEAFF.

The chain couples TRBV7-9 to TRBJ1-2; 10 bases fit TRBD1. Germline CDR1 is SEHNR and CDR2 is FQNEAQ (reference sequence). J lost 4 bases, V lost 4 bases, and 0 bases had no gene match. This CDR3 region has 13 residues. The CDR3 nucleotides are TGTGCCAGCAGCTGGGACAGGGGCTATGGCTACACCTTC. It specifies CASSWDRGYGYTF.

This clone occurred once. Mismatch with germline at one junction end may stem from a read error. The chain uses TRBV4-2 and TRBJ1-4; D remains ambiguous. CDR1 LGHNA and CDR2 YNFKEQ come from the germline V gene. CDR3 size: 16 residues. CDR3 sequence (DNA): TGTGTCAGCAGCCCTATTGTATCGGGTTTGGAGGAAAAACTGTTTTTT. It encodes CVSSPIVSGLEEKLFF.

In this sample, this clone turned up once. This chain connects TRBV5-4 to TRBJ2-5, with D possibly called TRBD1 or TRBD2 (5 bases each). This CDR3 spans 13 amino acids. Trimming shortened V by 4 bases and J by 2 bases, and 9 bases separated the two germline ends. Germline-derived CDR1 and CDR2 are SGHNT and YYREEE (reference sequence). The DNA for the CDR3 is TGTGCCAGCAGCAGGGGAGCTCAAGAGACCCAGTACTTC. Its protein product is CASSRGAQETQYF. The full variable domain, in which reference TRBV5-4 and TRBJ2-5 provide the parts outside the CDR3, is ETGVTQSPTHLIKTRGQQVTLRCSSQSGHNTVSWYQQALGQGPQFIFQYYREEENGRGNFPPRFSGLQFPNYSSELNVNALELDDSALYLCASSRGAQETQYFGPGTRLLVL.

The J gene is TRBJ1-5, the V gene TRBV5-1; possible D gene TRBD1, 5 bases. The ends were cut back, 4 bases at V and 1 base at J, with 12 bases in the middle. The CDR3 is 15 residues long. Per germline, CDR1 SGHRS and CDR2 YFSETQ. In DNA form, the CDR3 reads TGCGCCAGCAGCCGGGACGGTGAAAGCAATCAGCCCCAGCATTTT. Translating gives CASSRDGESNQPQHF.

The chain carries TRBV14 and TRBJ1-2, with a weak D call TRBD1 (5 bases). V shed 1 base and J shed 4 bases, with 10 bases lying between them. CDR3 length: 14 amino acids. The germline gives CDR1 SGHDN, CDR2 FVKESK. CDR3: CASSQVQGPYGYTF. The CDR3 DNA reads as TGTGCCAGCAGCCAAGTGCAGGGACCCTATGGCTACACCTTC.

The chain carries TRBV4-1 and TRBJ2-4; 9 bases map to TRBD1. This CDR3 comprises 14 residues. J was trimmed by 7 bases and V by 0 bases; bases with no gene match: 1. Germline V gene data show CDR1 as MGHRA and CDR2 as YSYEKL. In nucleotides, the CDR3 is TGCGCCAGCAGCCAAGATGGGACAGGGAACATTCAGTACTTC. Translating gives CASSQDGTGNIQYF.

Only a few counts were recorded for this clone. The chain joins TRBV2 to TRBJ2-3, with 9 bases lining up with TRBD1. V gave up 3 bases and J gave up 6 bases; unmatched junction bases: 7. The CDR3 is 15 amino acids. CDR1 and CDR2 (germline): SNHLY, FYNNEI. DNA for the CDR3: TGTGCCAGCAGTGAGGTGGGACAGGGAACTGATACGCAGTATTTT. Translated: CASSEVGQGTDTQYF.

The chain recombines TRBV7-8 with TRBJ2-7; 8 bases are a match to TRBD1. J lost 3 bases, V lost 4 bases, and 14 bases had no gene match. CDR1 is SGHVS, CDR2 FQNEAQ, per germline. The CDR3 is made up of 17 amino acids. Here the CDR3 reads CASSSRRTGSGLYEQYF. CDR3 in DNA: TGTGCCAGCAGCTCCCGACGGACAGGGTCCGGTCTCTACGAGCAGTACTTC. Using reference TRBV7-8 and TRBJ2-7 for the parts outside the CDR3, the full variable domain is GAGVSQSPRYKVAKRGQDVALRCDPISGHVSLFWYQQALGQGPEFLTYFQNEAQLDKSGLPSDRFFAERPEGSVSTLKIQRTQQEDSAVYLCASSSRRTGSGLYEQYFGPGTRLTVT.

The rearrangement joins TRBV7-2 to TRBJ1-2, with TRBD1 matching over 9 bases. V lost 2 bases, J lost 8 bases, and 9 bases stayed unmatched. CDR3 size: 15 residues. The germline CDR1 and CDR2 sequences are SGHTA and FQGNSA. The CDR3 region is CASSLHLQGALGYTF. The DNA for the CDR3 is TGTGCCAGCAGCTTACATCTACAGGGGGCGCTCGGCTACACCTTC.

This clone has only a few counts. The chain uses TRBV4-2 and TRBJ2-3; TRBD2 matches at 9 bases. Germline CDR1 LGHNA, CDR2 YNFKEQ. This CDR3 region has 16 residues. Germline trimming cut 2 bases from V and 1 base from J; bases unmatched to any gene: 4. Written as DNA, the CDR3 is TGTGCCAGCAGCCAATATTTAGCGGGAGGCACAGATACGCAGTATTTT. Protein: CASSQYLAGGTDTQYF.

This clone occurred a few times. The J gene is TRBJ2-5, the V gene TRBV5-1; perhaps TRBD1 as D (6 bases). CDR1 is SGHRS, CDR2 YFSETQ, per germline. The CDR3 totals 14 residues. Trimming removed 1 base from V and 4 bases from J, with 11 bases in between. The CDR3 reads CASSLLQGGETQYF. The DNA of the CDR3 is TGCGCCAGCAGCTTGTTACAGGGTGGAGAGACCCAGTACTTC.

CDR3 loop: CASSVRGGGPSPYEQYF. CDR3 DNA: TGTGCCAGCAGTGTGCGAGGAGGGGGCCCTTCCCCCTACGAGCAGTACTTC. The chain carries TRBV6-1 and TRBJ2-7; tentative D call: TRBD1 (7 bases). Germline values: CDR1 MNHNS, CDR2 SASEGT. Trimming cost V 4 bases and J 2 bases, with 21 bases left between them. The CDR3 loop spans 17 amino acids.

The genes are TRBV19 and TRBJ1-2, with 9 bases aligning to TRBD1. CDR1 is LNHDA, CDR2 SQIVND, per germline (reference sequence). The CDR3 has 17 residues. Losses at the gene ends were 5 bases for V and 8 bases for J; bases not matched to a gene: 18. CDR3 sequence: CASSLRTGGSFDHGYTF. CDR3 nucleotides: TGTGCCAGTAGTTTACGAACAGGGGGCTCGTTCGACCACGGCTACACCTTC. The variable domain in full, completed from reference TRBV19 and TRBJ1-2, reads DGGITQSPKYLFRKEGQNVTLSCEQNLNHDAMYWYRQDPGQGLRLIYYSQIVNDFQKGDIAEGYSVSREKKESFPLTVTSAQKNPTAFYLCASSLRTGGSFDHGYTFGSGTRLTVV.

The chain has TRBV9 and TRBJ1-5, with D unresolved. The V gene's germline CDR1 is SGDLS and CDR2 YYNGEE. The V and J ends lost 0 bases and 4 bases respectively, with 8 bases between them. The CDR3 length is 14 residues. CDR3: CASSVGTGNQPQHF. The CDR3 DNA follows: TGTGCCAGCAGCGTAGGGACTGGAAATCAGCCCCAGCATTTT.

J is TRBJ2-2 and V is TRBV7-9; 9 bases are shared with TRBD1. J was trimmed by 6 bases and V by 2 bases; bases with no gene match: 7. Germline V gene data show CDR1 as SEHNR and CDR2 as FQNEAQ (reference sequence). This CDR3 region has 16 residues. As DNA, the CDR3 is TGTGCCAGCAGCTTAATCTGGGACAGGGTCCCCGGGGAGCTGTTTTTT. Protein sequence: CASSLIWDRVPGELFF.

This CDR3 is CASSSGLVDEQYF. The CDR3 nucleotides are TGTGCCAGCAGCTCCGGACTAGTTGACGAGCAGTACTTC. This chain uses TRBV7-3 with TRBJ2-7; 7 bases match TRBD2. Trimming cost V 4 bases and J 5 bases; bases outside gene matches: 5. Per germline, CDR1 SGHTA and CDR2 FQGTGA. This CDR3 has 13 residues.

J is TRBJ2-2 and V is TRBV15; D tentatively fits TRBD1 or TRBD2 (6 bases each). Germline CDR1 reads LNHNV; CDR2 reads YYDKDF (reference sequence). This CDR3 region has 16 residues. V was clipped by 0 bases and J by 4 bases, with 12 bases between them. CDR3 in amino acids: CATSREYGGLTGELFF. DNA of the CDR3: TGTGCCACCAGCAGAGAGTATGGGGGGCTCACCGGGGAGCTGTTTTTT.

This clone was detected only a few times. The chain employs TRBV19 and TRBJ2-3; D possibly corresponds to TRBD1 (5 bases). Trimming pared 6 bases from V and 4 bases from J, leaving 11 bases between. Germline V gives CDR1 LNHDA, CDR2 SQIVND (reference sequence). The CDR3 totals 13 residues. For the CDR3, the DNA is TGTGCCAGTAGACTGAGGACATCAGATACGCAGTATTTT. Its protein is CASRLRTSDTQYF.

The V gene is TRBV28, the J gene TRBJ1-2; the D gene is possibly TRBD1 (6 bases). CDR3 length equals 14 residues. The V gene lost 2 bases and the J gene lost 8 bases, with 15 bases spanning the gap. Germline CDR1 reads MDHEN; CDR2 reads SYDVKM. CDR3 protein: CASSLRVGGGGYTF. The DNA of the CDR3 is TGTGCCAGCAGTTTAAGAGTGGGAGGGGGGGGCTACACCTTC.